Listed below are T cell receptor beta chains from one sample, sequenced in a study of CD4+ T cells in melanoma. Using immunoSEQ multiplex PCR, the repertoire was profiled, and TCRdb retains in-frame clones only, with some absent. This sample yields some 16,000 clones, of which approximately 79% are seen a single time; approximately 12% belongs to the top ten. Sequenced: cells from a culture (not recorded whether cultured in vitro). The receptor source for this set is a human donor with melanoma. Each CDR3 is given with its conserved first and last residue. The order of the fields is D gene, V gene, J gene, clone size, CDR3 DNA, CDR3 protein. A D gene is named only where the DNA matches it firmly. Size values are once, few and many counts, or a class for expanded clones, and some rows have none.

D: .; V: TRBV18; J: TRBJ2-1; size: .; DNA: TGTGCCAGCTCACCTGACTCGTGGCGCGACAATGAGCAGTTCTTC; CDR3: CASSPDSWRDNEQFF
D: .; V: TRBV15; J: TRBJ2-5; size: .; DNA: TGTGCCACCAGCAGAGATGCGGGGCAAGAGACCCAGTACTTC; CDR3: CATSRDAGQETQYF
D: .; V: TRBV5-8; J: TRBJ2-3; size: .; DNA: TGTGCGAGGGCAGGGGACCATAGCACAGATACGCAGTATTTT; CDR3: CARAGDHSTDTQYF
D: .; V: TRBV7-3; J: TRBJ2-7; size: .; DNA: TGTGCCAGCAGCTTCAAGATCCGGGCCCCTGTGCTTCACGAGCAGTACTTC; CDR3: CASSFKIRAPVLHEQYF
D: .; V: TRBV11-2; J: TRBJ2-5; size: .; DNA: TGTGCCAGCAGCTTATCTCCGAACGTACAGACCCAGTACTTC; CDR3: CASSLSPNVQTQYF
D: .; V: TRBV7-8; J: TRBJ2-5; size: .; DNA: TGTGCCAGCAGCTCGGTGGGGAGGAGAGAGACCCAGTACTTC; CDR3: CASSSVGRRETQYF
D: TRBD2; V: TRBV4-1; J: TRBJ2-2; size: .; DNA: TGCGCCTCTCGTCCAGCGGGGGGGCACACCGGGGAGCTGTTTTTT; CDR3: CASRPAGGHTGELFF
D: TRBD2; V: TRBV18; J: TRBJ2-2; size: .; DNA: TGTGCCAGCTCATCAGGGACTATCGGGAACACCGGGGAGCTGTTTTTT; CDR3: CASSSGTIGNTGELFF
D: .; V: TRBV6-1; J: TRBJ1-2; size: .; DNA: TGTGCCAGCGCCCCAGGGTCTCGGAGGGACGGCTACACCTTC; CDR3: CASAPGSRRDGYTF
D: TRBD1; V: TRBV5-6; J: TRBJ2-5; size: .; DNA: TGTGCCAGCAGCTTGTTCCCGGGACAGCAAGAGACCCAGTACTTC; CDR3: CASSLFPGQQETQYF
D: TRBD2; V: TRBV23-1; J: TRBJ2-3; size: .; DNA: TGCGCCAGTCCGGGGGGGGATACGCAGTATTTT; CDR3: CASPGGDTQYF
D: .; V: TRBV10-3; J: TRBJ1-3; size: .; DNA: TGTGCCATCAGTGACCGTACAGGCCTCTCTGGAAACACCATATATTTT; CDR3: CAISDRTGLSGNTIYF
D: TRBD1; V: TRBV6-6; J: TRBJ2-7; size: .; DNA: TGTGCCAGCAGTTACGGCAGGGGGCTCTACGAGCAGTACTTC; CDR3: CASSYGRGLYEQYF
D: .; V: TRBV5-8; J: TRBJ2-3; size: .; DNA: TGTGCCAGCAGCTTGGAGTATATTAGCGTAGATACGCAGTATTTT; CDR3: CASSLEYISVDTQYF
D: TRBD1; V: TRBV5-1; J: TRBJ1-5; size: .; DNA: TGCGCCAGCAGCTTGGGGGACAGCCTTAATCAGCCCCAGCATTTT; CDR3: CASSLGDSLNQPQHF
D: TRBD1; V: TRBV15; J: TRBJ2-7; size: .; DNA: TGTGCCACCAGCAGAGTGGAGCGATCCCTCCGTCGCCAGGGGGACCACGAGCAGTACTTC; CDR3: CATSRVERSLRRQGDHEQYF
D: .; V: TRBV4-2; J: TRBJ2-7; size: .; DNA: TGTGCCAGCAGCCAAGAAGGACAGATCAGGGCCGAGCAGTACTTC; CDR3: CASSQEGQIRAEQYF
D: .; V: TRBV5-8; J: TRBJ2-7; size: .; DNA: TGTGCCAGCAGCCGTGCTGTTGGTGGAACAGGGACGGAAGGGGAGCAGTACTTC; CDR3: CASSRAVGGTGTEGEQYF
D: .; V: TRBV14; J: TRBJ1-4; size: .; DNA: TGTGCCAGCAGCCGAGACAGCCGCAGGAATGAAAAACTGTTTTTT; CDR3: CASSRDSRRNEKLFF
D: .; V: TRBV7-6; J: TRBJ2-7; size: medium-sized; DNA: TGTGCCAGCAGCTTCGGCGAGCAGTACTTC; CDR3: CASSFGEQYF
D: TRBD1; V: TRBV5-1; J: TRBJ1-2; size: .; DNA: TGCGCCAGCACCGCGTTAGGGGGCGCCGACTATGGCTACACCTTC; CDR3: CASTALGGADYGYTF
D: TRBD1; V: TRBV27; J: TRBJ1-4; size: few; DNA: TGTGCCAGCAGTCTCGGACAGGCTAATAATGAAAAACTGTTTTTT; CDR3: CASSLGQANNEKLFF
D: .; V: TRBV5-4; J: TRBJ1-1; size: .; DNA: TGTGCCAGCAGCTTGGCAGGTCGCTCCCTTCTTGTACCTTTCTTT; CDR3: CASSLAGRSLLVPFF
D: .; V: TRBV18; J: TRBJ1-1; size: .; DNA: TGTGCCAGCTCACCACCAGGGCTGTACGGCACTGAAGCTTTCTTT; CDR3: CASSPPGLYGTEAFF
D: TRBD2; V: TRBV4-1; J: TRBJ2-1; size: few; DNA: TGCGCCAGCAGCCGAGGGACTAGCGGGGGCCTGGTATCCTACAATGAGCAGTTCTTC; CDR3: CASSRGTSGGLVSYNEQFF
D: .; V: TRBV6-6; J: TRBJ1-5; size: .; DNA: TGTGCCAGCAGTTACTTAGAGAATCAGCCCCAGCATTTT; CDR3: CASSYLENQPQHF
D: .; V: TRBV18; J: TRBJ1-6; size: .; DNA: TGTGCCAGCTCCCCATGGCCCCCGGCAGCTAATTCACCCCTCCACTTT; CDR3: CASSPWPPAANSPLHF
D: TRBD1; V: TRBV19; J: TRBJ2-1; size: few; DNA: TGTGCCAGTAGTACGGACAGGGGGCTGAGTGAGCAGTTCTTC; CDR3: CASSTDRGLSEQFF
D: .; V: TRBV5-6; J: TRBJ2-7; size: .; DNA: TGTGCCAGCAGCTTCGAGAGAAGCTCCTACGAGCAGTACTTC; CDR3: CASSFERSSYEQYF
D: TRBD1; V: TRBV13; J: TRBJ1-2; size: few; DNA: TGTGCCAGCAGCACCCGGACAGGGGTCCCAGGTGTCTATGGCTACACCTTC; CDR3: CASSTRTGVPGVYGYTF
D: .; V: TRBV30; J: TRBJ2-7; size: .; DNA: TGTGCCTGGAGTGTACAAAGGGGGAGGGGCTACGAGCAGTACTTC; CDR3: CAWSVQRGRGYEQYF
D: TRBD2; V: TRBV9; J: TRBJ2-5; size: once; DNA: TGTGCCAGCAGCGTAAGCGGAGTAGCGGGGGCCCAAGAGACCCAGTACTTC; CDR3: CASSVSGVAGAQETQYF
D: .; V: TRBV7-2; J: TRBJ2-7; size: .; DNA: TGTGCCAGCAGCCCAGGGACCGCCAACGCCTTCGAGCAGTACTTC; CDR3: CASSPGTANAFEQYF
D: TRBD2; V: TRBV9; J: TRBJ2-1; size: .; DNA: TGTGCCAGCAGCGTTGACCCGGGACTAGCGGGGGGGAGGGCCTACAATGAGCAGTTCTTC; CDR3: CASSVDPGLAGGRAYNEQFF
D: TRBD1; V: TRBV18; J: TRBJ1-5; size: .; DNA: TGTGCCAGCTCACAGACAGGGGGCGGACAGCCCCAGCATTTT; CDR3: CASSQTGGGQPQHF
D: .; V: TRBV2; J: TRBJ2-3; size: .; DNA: TGTGCCAGCAACAGGGGGGGCCTTGGCACAGATACGCAGTATTTT; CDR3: CASNRGGLGTDTQYF
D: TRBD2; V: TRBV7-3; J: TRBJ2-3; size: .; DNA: TGTGCCAGCAGCTCGAGGCGGGGGGGCTCAGATACGCAGTATTTT; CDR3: CASSSRRGGSDTQYF
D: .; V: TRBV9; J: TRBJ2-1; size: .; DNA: TGTGCCAGCAGCTCCGACGGTAGCTCCTACAATGAGCAGTTCTTC; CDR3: CASSSDGSSYNEQFF
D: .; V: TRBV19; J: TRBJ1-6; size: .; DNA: TGTGCCAGTAGTATAGACCACAGAAATTCACCCCTCCACTTT; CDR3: CASSIDHRNSPLHF
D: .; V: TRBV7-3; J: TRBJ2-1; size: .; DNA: TGTGCCAGCAGCTTAGGGGCGAGTAGCGCAAATGAGCAGTTCTTC; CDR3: CASSLGASSANEQFF
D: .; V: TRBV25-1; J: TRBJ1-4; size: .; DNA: TGTGCCAGCAGTGAAGGTGCGGGTGCCGCAACTAATGAAAAACTGTTTTTT; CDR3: CASSEGAGAATNEKLFF
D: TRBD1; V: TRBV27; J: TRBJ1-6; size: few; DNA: TGTGCCAGCAGTCTCTCTCTAGGGACAGTTGGTTCACCCCTCCACTTT; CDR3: CASSLSLGTVGSPLHF
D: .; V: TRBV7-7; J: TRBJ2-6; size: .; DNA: TGTGCTAGCAGTCCAAATTCTGCTGGGGCCAACGTCCTGACTTTC; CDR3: CASSPNSAGANVLTF
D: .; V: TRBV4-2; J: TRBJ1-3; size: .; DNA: TGTGCCAGCAGTCGCGAGCCTTTCTCTGGAAACACCATATATTTT; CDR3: CASSREPFSGNTIYF
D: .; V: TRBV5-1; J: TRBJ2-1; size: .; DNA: TGCGCCAGCAGCTTGCTTCAGGGCAATACTGAGCAGTTCTTC; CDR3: CASSLLQGNTEQFF
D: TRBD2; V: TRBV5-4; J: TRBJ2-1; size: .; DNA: TGTGCCAGCACCCCTAGCGGGGGAGGGACCTACAATGAGCAGTTCTTC; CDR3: CASTPSGGGTYNEQFF
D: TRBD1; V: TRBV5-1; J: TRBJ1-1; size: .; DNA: TGCGCCAGCAGCACGGGACAGCCAAACGTGGCTTTCTTT; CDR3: CASSTGQPNVAFF
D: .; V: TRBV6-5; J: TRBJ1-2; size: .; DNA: TGTGCCAGCGGGACCAGTACTAACTATGGCTACACCTTC; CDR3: CASGTSTNYGYTF
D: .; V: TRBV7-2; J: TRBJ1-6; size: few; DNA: TGTGCCAGCAGCTTAGGCCAGGGACTGGATTCACCCCTCCACTTT; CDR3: CASSLGQGLDSPLHF
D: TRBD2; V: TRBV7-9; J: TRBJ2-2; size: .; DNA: TGTGCCAGCAGGTCGGGGGGTAGCGACGGGGAGCTGTTTTTT; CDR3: CASRSGGSDGELFF
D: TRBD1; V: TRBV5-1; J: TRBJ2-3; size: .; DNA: TGCGCCAGCAGGGACAGGGGGCCTCTCACCCATCCAGATACGCAGTATTTT; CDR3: CASRDRGPLTHPDTQYF
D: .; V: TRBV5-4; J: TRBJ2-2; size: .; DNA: TGTGCCAGCAGCCACGGGGCGACAGTCAACACCGGGGAGCTGTTTTTT; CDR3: CASSHGATVNTGELFF
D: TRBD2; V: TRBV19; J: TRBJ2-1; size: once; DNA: TGTGCCAGTAGGCCCGGGACTAGCGGGTTTCGGGAGCAGTTCTTC; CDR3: CASRPGTSGFREQFF
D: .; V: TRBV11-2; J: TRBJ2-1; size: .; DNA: TGTGCCAGCAGCTTAGGGCGCGGGGTCGATCGTAATAATGAGCAGTTCTTC; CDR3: CASSLGRGVDRNNEQFF
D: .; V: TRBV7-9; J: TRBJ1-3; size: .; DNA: TGTGCCAGCAGCTTAGTCTCTGGAAACACCATATATTTT; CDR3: CASSLVSGNTIYF
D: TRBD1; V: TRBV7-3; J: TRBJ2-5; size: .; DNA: TGTGCCAGCAGCTTATCAGGGGGACAAGAGACCCAGTACTTC; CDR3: CASSLSGGQETQYF
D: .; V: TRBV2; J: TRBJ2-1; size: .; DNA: TGTGCCAGCAACCGGGACTCCTACAATGAGCAGTTCTTC; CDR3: CASNRDSYNEQFF
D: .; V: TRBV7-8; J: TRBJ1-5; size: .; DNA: TGTGCCAGCAGCCCCTCCGCAGGGACCGGGCCCCAGCATTTT; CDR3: CASSPSAGTGPQHF
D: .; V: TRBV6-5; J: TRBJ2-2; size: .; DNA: TGTGCCAGCAGTTGGGACATTTTCGCTGGGGAGCTGTTTTTT; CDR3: CASSWDIFAGELFF
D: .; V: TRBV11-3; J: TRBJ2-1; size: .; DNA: TGTGCCAGCAGCTTAGGTCGGGCGGTAGAGCAGTTCTTC; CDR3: CASSLGRAVEQFF